This is a list of T cell receptor beta chains from one sample in a study of regulatory T cells in long-lasting Graves disease. TCRdb re-called the multiplex PCR reads through MiXCR, storing one row per CDR3 protein. The sample has 440,000 or so distinct CDR3 sequences, about 16% seen once. A further study also used this sample, focusing on T cells in Graves' hyperthyroidism and ophthalmopathy.

The sample was peripheral blood mononuclear cells (PBMCs), taken at new diagnosis, from a patient treated with antithyroid drugs. All receptors come from a woman aged 25 to 39 with Graves disease. CDR3s include the opening cysteine and the closing phenylalanine or tryptophan. Each record gives: V gene, CDR3 length, D gene, J gene, clone size, CDR3 DNA, CDR3 protein. The D gene is left open where the match is weak. Not every row has a clone size; where given, it reads once, few, many or a size class.

v_call: TRBV11-2
cdr3_length: 15
d_call: TRBD2
j_call: TRBJ2-1
clone_size: many
cdr3_nt: TGTGCCAGCAGCGCGTTTAGCGGGACGGGGAATGAGCAGTTCTTC
cdr3_aa: CASSAFSGTGNEQFF

v_call: TRBV27
cdr3_length: 15
d_call: NA
j_call: TRBJ2-1
clone_size: many
cdr3_nt: TGTGCCAGCAGTACTATGAGGGCCAGATACAATGAGCAGTTCTTC
cdr3_aa: CASSTMRARYNEQFF

v_call: TRBV9
cdr3_length: 16
d_call: TRBD2
j_call: TRBJ2-7
clone_size: few
cdr3_nt: TGTGCCAGCAGCGTAGCCGGGGCTAGCGGGATCTACGAGCAGTACTTC
cdr3_aa: CASSVAGASGIYEQYF

v_call: TRBV7-9
cdr3_length: 17
d_call: TRBD1
j_call: TRBJ1-6
clone_size: NA
cdr3_nt: TGTGCCAGCAGCAGAGCGACAGGGGCGACGTATAATTCACCCCTCCACTTT
cdr3_aa: CASSRATGATYNSPLHF

v_call: TRBV5-4
cdr3_length: 17
d_call: TRBD2
j_call: TRBJ2-3
clone_size: NA
cdr3_nt: TGTGCCAGCAGCGTAGACCCCGGGACTAGCCCAACAGATACGCAGTATTTT
cdr3_aa: CASSVDPGTSPTDTQYF

v_call: TRBV6-5
cdr3_length: 14
d_call: NA
j_call: TRBJ2-7
clone_size: many
cdr3_nt: TGTGCCAGCAGTTCGGGACAATCTACCTACGAGCAGTACTTC
cdr3_aa: CASSSGQSTYEQYF

v_call: TRBV27
cdr3_length: 16
d_call: NA
j_call: TRBJ1-5
clone_size: many
cdr3_nt: TGTGCCAGCAGTTTATACACAGGGATGGGCAATCAGCCCCAGCATTTT
cdr3_aa: CASSLYTGMGNQPQHF

v_call: TRBV20-1
cdr3_length: 16
d_call: NA
j_call: TRBJ2-5
clone_size: many
cdr3_nt: TGCAGTGCTAGAGAACCGCTTTGGAGGGCGAGGGAGACCCAGTACTTC
cdr3_aa: CSAREPLWRARETQYF

v_call: TRBV5-1
cdr3_length: 15
d_call: TRBD1
j_call: TRBJ1-1
clone_size: many
cdr3_nt: TGCGCCAGCAGCCACCTGACAGGGGAGGACACTGAAGCTTTCTTT
cdr3_aa: CASSHLTGEDTEAFF

v_call: TRBV7-3
cdr3_length: 16
d_call: TRBD2
j_call: TRBJ2-1
clone_size: many
cdr3_nt: TGTGCCAGCAGCTTAAAATCGGGAGGGCCGTCCAATGGGCAGTTCTTC
cdr3_aa: CASSLKSGGPSNGQFF

v_call: TRBV6-1
cdr3_length: 14
d_call: NA
j_call: TRBJ2-1
clone_size: NA
cdr3_nt: TGTGCCAGCAGTGAAATAGGATTGGCCCTTTGGCGGTACTTC
cdr3_aa: CASSEIGLALWRYF

v_call: TRBV2
cdr3_length: 13
d_call: NA
j_call: TRBJ2-3
clone_size: NA
cdr3_nt: TGTGCCAGCAGGCTCGGACCGCTAGATACGCAGTATTTT
cdr3_aa: CASRLGPLDTQYF

v_call: TRBV6-2/TRBV6-3
cdr3_length: 18
d_call: TRBD2
j_call: TRBJ2-1
clone_size: many
cdr3_nt: TGTGCCAGCAGTGAAAATCCTAGCGGGCCAGAAGCCTACAATGAGCAGTTCTTC
cdr3_aa: CASSENPSGPEAYNEQFF

v_call: TRBV5-1
cdr3_length: 14
d_call: TRBD1
j_call: TRBJ1-2
clone_size: many
cdr3_nt: TGCGCCAGCAGCACAGGACAGGGCGGCTATGGCTACACCTTC
cdr3_aa: CASSTGQGGYGYTF

v_call: TRBV7-9
cdr3_length: 15
d_call: TRBD2
j_call: TRBJ2-3
clone_size: many
cdr3_nt: TGTGCCAGCAGCTCCCCGGGACTAGGCGTAGATACGCAGTATTTT
cdr3_aa: CASSSPGLGVDTQYF

v_call: TRBV11-3
cdr3_length: 15
d_call: NA
j_call: TRBJ2-5
clone_size: many
cdr3_nt: TGTGCCAGCAGCATGGGTGGCAGGGTGGGAGAGACCCAGTACTTC
cdr3_aa: CASSMGGRVGETQYF

v_call: TRBV20-1
cdr3_length: 13
d_call: NA
j_call: TRBJ2-1
clone_size: many
cdr3_nt: TGCAGTTCCGGAGAGCGGCCCTACAATGAGCAGTTCTTC
cdr3_aa: CSSGERPYNEQFF

v_call: TRBV24-1
cdr3_length: 14
d_call: TRBD1
j_call: TRBJ1-1
clone_size: many
cdr3_nt: TGTGCCACCAGTGCCAGGGGGGCTGGGACTGAAGCTTTCTTT
cdr3_aa: CATSARGAGTEAFF

v_call: TRBV5-1
cdr3_length: 15
d_call: TRBD2
j_call: TRBJ2-7
clone_size: few
cdr3_nt: TGCGCCAGCAGCTTTGGACTAGCGGAGTACTACGAGCAGCACTTC
cdr3_aa: CASSFGLAEYYEQHF

v_call: TRBV20-1
cdr3_length: 12
d_call: NA
j_call: TRBJ2-1
clone_size: many
cdr3_nt: TGCAGTGCTAAGACTAGCTACAATGAGCAGTTCTTC
cdr3_aa: CSAKTSYNEQFF

v_call: TRBV4-1
cdr3_length: 13
d_call: NA
j_call: TRBJ2-4
clone_size: few
cdr3_nt: TGCGCCAGCAGCCATGATCCTGACAGGATGGTTAACTTC
cdr3_aa: CASSHDPDRMVNF

v_call: TRBV19
cdr3_length: 20
d_call: NA
j_call: TRBJ2-4
clone_size: few
cdr3_nt: TGTGCCAGTAGTATAGATCCCGCCCGAACGGAAAAGTTAGCCAAAAACATTCAGTACTTC
cdr3_aa: CASSIDPARTEKLAKNIQYF

v_call: TRBV12-3/TRBV12-4
cdr3_length: 15
d_call: TRBD2
j_call: TRBJ2-1
clone_size: many
cdr3_nt: TGTGCCAGCAGTGCCAGCGGGGTATCCTACAATGAGCAGTTCTTC
cdr3_aa: CASSASGVSYNEQFF

v_call: TRBV7-8
cdr3_length: 19
d_call: TRBD2
j_call: TRBJ2-3
clone_size: many
cdr3_nt: TGTGCCAGCAGCTTAACGGGACTAGCGGGAGGAGGAGACACAGATACGCAGTATTTT
cdr3_aa: CASSLTGLAGGGDTDTQYF

v_call: TRBV7-2
cdr3_length: 14
d_call: NA
j_call: TRBJ2-1
clone_size: NA
cdr3_nt: TGTGCCAGCAGCTTAAATCCGCTTTTGGGTGAGCAGTCCTTC
cdr3_aa: CASSLNPLLGEQSF

v_call: TRBV24-1
cdr3_length: 17
d_call: NA
j_call: TRBJ1-5
clone_size: few
cdr3_nt: TGTGCCACCAGTGGGGCAGGGTCACAACTTGGCAATCAGCCCCAGCATTTT
cdr3_aa: CATSGAGSQLGNQPQHF

v_call: TRBV6-4
cdr3_length: 13
d_call: NA
j_call: TRBJ2-5
clone_size: NA
cdr3_nt: TGTGCCAGCAGTGGAGGGGCGGGAGAGACCCAGTACTTC
cdr3_aa: CASSGGAGETQYF

v_call: TRBV3-1
cdr3_length: 17
d_call: NA
j_call: TRBJ1-3
clone_size: many
cdr3_nt: TGTGCCAGCAGCAACCCGTTGACAGTTAACTCTGGAAACACCATATATTTT
cdr3_aa: CASSNPLTVNSGNTIYF